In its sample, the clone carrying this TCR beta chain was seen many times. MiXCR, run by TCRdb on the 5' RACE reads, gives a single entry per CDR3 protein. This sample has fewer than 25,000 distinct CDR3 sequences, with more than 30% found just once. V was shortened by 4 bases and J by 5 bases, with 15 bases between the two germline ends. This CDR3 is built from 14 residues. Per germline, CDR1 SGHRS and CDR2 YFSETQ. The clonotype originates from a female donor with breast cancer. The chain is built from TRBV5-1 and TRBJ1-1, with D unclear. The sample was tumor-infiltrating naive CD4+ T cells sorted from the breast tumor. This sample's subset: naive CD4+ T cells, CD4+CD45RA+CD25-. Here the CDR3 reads CASSQGPSRTEAFF. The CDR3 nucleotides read TGCGCCAGCAGCCAAGGACCCTCGAGGACTGAAGCTTTCTTT.